These 27 T cell receptor beta chains came from one sample sequenced in a study of Graves' ophthalmopathy and Graves' hyperthyroidism. RNA transcripts provided the template for amplifying TCR beta CDR3 regions. HTBI primers were used in a first-round RT-PCR, which preceded a second-round multiplex PCR. Via MiXCR, TCRdb re-called the multiplex PCR reads, giving one row per CDR3 protein. The data show 650,000 to 900,000 distinct CDR3 sequences, with approximately 40% seen just once and around 40% held by the top ten. The sequenced sample was peripheral blood. Receptors were obtained from an adult man with Graves' ophthalmopathy.

J is TRBJ2-2 and V is TRBV5-1; TRBD2 might be the D (6 bases). V gave up 0 bases and J gave up 6 bases, with 9 bases separating them. Per germline, CDR1 SGHRS and CDR2 YFSETQ. The CDR3 spans 14 residues. The CDR3 sequence: CASSLALASGELFF. The CDR3, as DNA: TGCGCCAGCAGCTTGGCCCTAGCGTCCGGGGAGCTGTTTTTT.

This clonotype was detected ten times or more. The chain couples TRBV7-9 to TRBJ2-5; 7 bases line up with TRBD1. J lost 0 bases, V lost 1 base, and 5 bases had no gene match. Germline CDR1 and CDR2: SEHNR and FQNEAQ (reference sequence). This CDR3 region has 16 residues. CDR3 loop: CASSLGRGTYQETQYF. CDR3 nucleotides: TGTGCCAGCAGCTTAGGCAGGGGGACGTACCAAGAGACCCAGTACTTC. Combining the CDR3 with reference TRBV7-9 and TRBJ2-5 gives the whole variable domain DTGVSQNPRHKITKRGQNVTFRCDPISEHNRLYWYRQTLGQGPEFLTYFQNEAQLEKSRLLSDRFSAERPKGSFSTLEIQRTEQGDSAMYLCASSLGRGTYQETQYFGPGTRLLVL.

This clonotype was counted at least ten times. V and J are TRBV11-2 and TRBJ2-7; D gene unclear. Per germline, CDR1 SGHAT and CDR2 FQNNGV. This CDR3 spans 14 amino acids. Trimming removed 6 bases from V and 4 bases from J, with 16 bases in between. CDR3 loop: CASSSGPAFYEQYF. CDR3 nucleotides: TGTGCCAGCAGTAGTGGTCCGGCTTTTTACGAGCAGTACTTC.

The chain couples TRBV7-8 to TRBJ1-5; no clear D. The CDR3 contains 14 residues. The germline V and J ends were trimmed by 0 bases and 6 bases, with 9 bases remaining between them. Germline lookup yields CDR1 SGHVS and CDR2 FQNEAQ. The CDR3 sequence: CASSLAREGQPQHF. The CDR3 bases are TGTGCCAGCAGCTTAGCAAGAGAGGGTCAGCCCCAGCATTTT.

As regards this clonotype: At one of its ends the junction is not consistent with the germline gene, which may arise from a read error. The CDR3: CASSPRDWYYQETQYF. CDR3 bases: TGTGCCAGCAGCCCTCGGGACTGGTACTACCAAGAGACCCAGTACTTC. The chain carries TRBV10-2 and TRBJ2-5; perhaps TRBD2 as D (6 bases). The CDR3 spans 16 residues. Germline V CDR1 and CDR2: WSHSY, SAAADI.

This chain joins TRBV29-1 and TRBJ2-7; 9 bases agree with TRBD1. Germline V lookup: CDR1 SQVTM, CDR2 ANQGSEA. The CDR3 spans 13 residues. V shed 4 bases, J shed 5 bases, and the junction held 6 bases outside the gene matches. The CDR3 here is CSVGGQGFDEQYF. The CDR3 DNA is TGCAGCGTTGGCGGACAGGGGTTCGACGAGCAGTACTTC.

This clonotype has ten or more counts. At one end the junction does not follow the germline gene, possibly because of a read error. The chain recombines TRBV7-9 with TRBJ2-7; D gene ambiguous. Germline CDR1 reads SEHNR; CDR2 reads FQNEAQ (reference sequence). CDR3 length: 12 residues. This CDR3 is CASSLVGFEVNF. CDR3 coding DNA: TGTGCCAGCAGCTTAGTGGGGTTTGAGGTGAACTTC.

This chain links TRBV7-6 with TRBJ2-3; D is uncertain. This CDR3 is 15 amino acids long. With 6 bases removed from V and 3 bases from J, the gap between germline ends came to 16 bases. Germline CDR1 SGHVS, CDR2 FNYEAQ. This CDR3 is CASSPLLPATDTQYF. Written as DNA, the CDR3 is TGTGCCAGCAGTCCGCTTTTGCCCGCGACAGATACGCAGTATTTT.

Comment on this clonotype: Because the CDR3 is missing its conserved closing phenylalanine or tryptophan, this is likely a read error. The J gene is TRBJ2-5, the V gene TRBV15; 7 nucleotides agree with TRBD1. CDR1 is LNHNV and CDR2 is YYDKDF in the germline V gene (reference sequence). The CDR3 extends over 15 amino acids. With V trimmed by 0 bases and J by 1 base, 2 bases remained unmatched. The CDR3 DNA sequence: TGTGCCACCAGCAGAGATCAGGGGGTCCAAGAGACCCAGTACTTA. The encoded protein is CATSRDQGVQETQYL.

This clonotype was seen many times. The genes are TRBV10-3 and TRBJ2-7, with D tentatively TRBD1 (5 bases). Trimming removed 4 bases at V and 6 bases at J, with 10 bases between. Germline assignment: CDR1 ENHRY and CDR2 SYGVKD. This CDR3 has 12 residues. The CDR3 DNA reads as TGTGCCATCAGTGGGCAGGGCGGCGAGCAGTACTTC. It yields the protein CAISGQGGEQYF.

The rearrangement joins TRBV2 to TRBJ2-7, with D maybe TRBD2 (5 bases). CDR3 length: 12 residues. The V gene lost 7 bases and the J gene lost 7 bases, with 14 bases spanning the gap. CDR1 and CDR2 from the germline V gene are SNHLY and FYNNEI. CDR3 coding DNA: TGTGCCAGCAAAGGCGGGCTCCTTGAGCAGTACTTC. It yields the protein CASKGGLLEQYF.

The chain combines TRBV9 with TRBJ1-4; no definite D call. Between the trimmed V and J ends, which lost 3 bases and 8 bases, there was a span of 8 bases. There are 12 residues in the CDR3. Germline V gene sequence: CDR1 SGDLS, CDR2 YYNGEE. CDR3 DNA: TGTGCCAGCAGCGGGGTTGAAGAAAAACTGTTTTTT. The encoded protein is CASSGVEEKLFF.

The rearrangement joins TRBV2 to TRBJ2-3; 9 bases match TRBD2. This CDR3 is built from 14 residues. V shed 6 bases and J 7 bases; nucleotides not matched to a gene: 8. Germline loops: CDR1 SNHLY, CDR2 FYNNEI. CDR3 residues: CASSASGRKYTQYF. DNA for the CDR3: TGTGCCAGCAGCGCGAGCGGGAGGAAATATACGCAGTATTTT.

In this sample, this clonotype turned up many times. The rearrangement uses TRBV7-9 and TRBJ2-7; D is unclear. The CDR3 sequence is 16 residues long. Trimming stripped 0 bases from V and 5 bases from J, with 17 bases between. The V gene's germline CDR1 is SEHNR and CDR2 FQNEAQ (reference sequence). The CDR3 nucleotides are TGTGCCAGCAGCTTAGCAAATGGCAGGTATGGCGACGAGCAGTACTTC. Its translation is CASSLANGRYGDEQYF.

This clonotype was seen repeatedly, ten times or more. V gene TRBV12-3 or TRBV12-4 combines with J gene TRBJ2-5; TRBD2 aligns across 7 bases. The V gene end was trimmed by 3 bases and the J gene end by 9 bases; junction bases not matched to a gene: 7. The CDR3 length is 13 residues. CDR3 DNA sequence: TGTGCCAGCAGTTTCGGAGCGGGATTCGCCCAGTACTTC. This encodes CASSFGAGFAQYF.

This chain uses TRBV25-1 with TRBJ1-4, with D perhaps TRBD1 (6 bases). V lost 6 bases, J lost 2 bases, and 16 bases lay in between. CDR1 is MGHDK, CDR2 SYGVNS, per germline. CDR3 size: 16 residues. The CDR3 DNA follows: TGTGCCAGCAGCTTGCATGGGGGGGCCACTAATGAAAAACTGTTTTTT. Its protein is CASSLHGGATNEKLFF.

In this sample, this clonotype turned up many times. This chain connects TRBV2 to TRBJ1-6; D remains ambiguous. V shed 7 bases and J shed 7 bases, with 17 bases lying between them. The CDR3 spans 15 residues. Germline lookup yields CDR1 SNHLY and CDR2 FYNNEI. In DNA, the CDR3 is TGTGCCAGCACCACAGAATCGCTACAGAATTCACCCCTCCACTTT. This gives the protein CASTTESLQNSPLHF. The full variable domain, with the rest looked up from reference TRBV2 and TRBJ1-6, is EPEVTQTPSHQVTQMGQEVILRCVPISNHLYFYWYRQILGQKVEFLVSFYNNEISEKSEIFDDQFSVERPDGSNFTLKIRSTKLEDSAMYFCASTTESLQNSPLHFGNGTRLTVT.

The chain couples TRBV29-1 to TRBJ2-1; possibly TRBD1 for D (7 bases). This CDR3 contains 15 residues. Trimming took off 5 bases at V and 0 bases at J, with 14 bases between the two ends. The germline V gene has CDR1 SQVTM and CDR2 ANQGSEA. CDR3 loop: CSVPAGQSSYNEQFF. In DNA, the CDR3 is TGCAGCGTTCCTGCGGGACAGAGCTCCTACAATGAGCAGTTCTTC.

The rearrangement joins TRBV5-1 to TRBJ2-7, with TRBD2 as a possible D gene (5 bases). The V and J ends lost 5 bases and 0 bases respectively, with 15 bases between them. This CDR3 is built from 15 residues. CDR1 is SGHRS, CDR2 YFSETQ, per germline. The chain's CDR3 is CASSRVSGSSYEQYF. CDR3 DNA sequence: TGCGCCAGCAGTAGGGTGAGCGGAAGCTCCTACGAGCAGTACTTC.

A note on this clonotype: Germline is not matched at one junction end, which may reflect a read error. V is TRBV10-2 and J is TRBJ2-5; 9 nucleotides align to TRBD2. Germline CDR1 WSHSY, CDR2 SAAADI. This CDR3 contains 16 residues. The CDR3 region is CASSFTLAGSQETQYF. As DNA, the CDR3 is TGTGCCAGCAGTTTCACTCTAGCGGGGTCCCAAGAGACCCAGTACTTC.

With regard to this clonotype: Germline is not matched at one junction end, which may reflect a read error. This rearrangement joins TRBV2 to TRBJ1-1, with D tentatively TRBD1 (5 bases). The CDR3 has 18 amino acids. The germline CDR1 and CDR2 sequences are SNHLY and FYNNEI. The chain's CDR3 is CAISYSGPRGAMNTEAFF. The DNA for the CDR3 is TGTGCCATCAGTTACTCCGGGCCACGAGGGGCGATGAACACTGAAGCTTTCTTT.

The table lists this clonotype with many counts. The chain is built from TRBV16 and TRBJ1-2, with TRBD1 identical over 9 bases. Trimming took 0 bases from V and 4 from J; bases not matched to a gene: 6. CDR1 is KGHSY and CDR2 is FQNENV in the germline V gene. The length of the CDR3 is 16 residues. In DNA, the CDR3 is TGTGCCAGCAGCCAATCGCTGGGACAGGGCGGCTATGGCTACACCTTC. This translates into CASSQSLGQGGYGYTF.

In the case of this clonotype: Relative to the germline gene, one junction end is altered; a read error may explain this. The chain couples TRBV7-3 to TRBJ1-4; TRBD1 aligns across 7 bases. Germline V CDR1 and CDR2: SGHTA, FQGTGA. The CDR3 length is 14 residues. The CDR3, as DNA: TGTGGCAGCCGCTTCGGCAGGGGGAATGAAAAACTGTTTTTT. This gives the protein CGSRFGRGNEKLFF. The complete variable domain, with remaining parts taken from reference TRBV7-3 and TRBJ1-4, reads GAGVSQTPSNKVTEKGKYVELRCDPISGHTALYWYRQSLGQGPEFLIYFQGTGAADDSGLPNDRFFAVRPEGSVSTLKIQRTERGDSAVYLCGSRFGRGNEKLFFGSGTQLSVL.

This clonotype was seen a handful of times. The V gene is TRBV29-1, the J gene TRBJ2-5; maybe TRBD1 (6 bases). The CDR3 sequence is 9 residues long. Per germline, CDR1 SQVTM and CDR2 ANQGSEA. The ends were cut back, 5 bases at V and 11 bases at J, with 9 bases in the middle. This chain's CDR3 is CSVYGTQYF. CDR3 bases: TGCAGCGTTTATGGGACACAGTACTTC.

The chain links TRBV6-5 to TRBJ2-5; 11 bases match TRBD2. The V segment lost 8 bases and the J segment 6 bases; nucleotides outside the gene matches: 11. CDR1 and CDR2 (germline): MNHEY, SVGAGI. The CDR3 consists of 15 residues. CDR3: CASGEGASGRKTQYF. The CDR3 DNA reads as TGTGCCAGCGGAGAGGGGGCTAGCGGGAGGAAGACCCAGTACTTC.

This clonotype showed up many times. The chain employs TRBV25-1 and TRBJ1-1; a weak D match, TRBD1 (6 bases). V dropped 5 bases and J dropped 6 bases, with 13 bases sitting between them. The length of the CDR3 is 13 residues. CDR1 is MGHDK and CDR2 is SYGVNS in the germline V gene. The CDR3 protein is CASSLTTGAEAFF. The DNA for the CDR3 is TGTGCCAGCAGTCTAACGACAGGTGCTGAAGCTTTCTTT. Variable domain in full (rest from reference TRBV25-1 and TRBJ1-1): EADIYQTPRYLVIGTGKKITLECSQTMGHDKMYWYQQDPGMELHLIHYSYGVNSTEKGDLSSESTVSRIRTEHFPLTLESARPSHTSQYLCASSLTTGAEAFFGQGTRLTVV.

In this sample, this clonotype turned up many times. The CDR3, as DNA: TGCAGCGTAGACGGACAGGGCACGATCGACGAGCAGTACTTC. Translated: CSVDGQGTIDEQYF. This sequence joins TRBV29-1 and TRBJ2-7, with 8 nucleotides matching TRBD1. This CDR3 has 14 amino acids. V gave up 6 bases and J gave up 5 bases; unmatched junction bases: 12. Germline values: CDR1 SQVTM, CDR2 ANQGSEA.